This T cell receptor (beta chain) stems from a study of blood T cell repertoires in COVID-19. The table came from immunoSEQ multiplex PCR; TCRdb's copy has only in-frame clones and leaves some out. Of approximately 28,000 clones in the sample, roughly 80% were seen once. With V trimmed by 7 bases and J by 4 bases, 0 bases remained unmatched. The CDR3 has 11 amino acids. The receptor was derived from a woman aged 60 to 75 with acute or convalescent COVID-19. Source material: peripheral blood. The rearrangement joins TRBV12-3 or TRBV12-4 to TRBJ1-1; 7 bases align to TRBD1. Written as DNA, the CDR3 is TGTGCCAGCAACAGGGGCACTGAAGCTTTCTTT. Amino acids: CASNRGTEAFF.